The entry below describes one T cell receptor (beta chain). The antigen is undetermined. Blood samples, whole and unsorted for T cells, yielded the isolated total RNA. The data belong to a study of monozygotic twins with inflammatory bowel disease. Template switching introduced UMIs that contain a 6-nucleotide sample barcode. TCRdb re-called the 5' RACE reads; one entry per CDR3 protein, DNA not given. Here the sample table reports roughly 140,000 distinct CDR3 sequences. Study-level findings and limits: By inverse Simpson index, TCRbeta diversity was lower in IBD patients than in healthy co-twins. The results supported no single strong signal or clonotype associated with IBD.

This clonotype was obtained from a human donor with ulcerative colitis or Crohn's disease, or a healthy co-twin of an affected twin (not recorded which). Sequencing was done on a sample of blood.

The CDR3 loop reads CASSLGGARGDYGYTF. The chain combines TRBV5-1 with TRBJ1-2; TCRdb's D gene call, TRBD1, goes unchecked for lack of DNA. The CDR3 covers 16 residues. Germline V gene sequence: CDR1 SGHRS, CDR2 YFSETQ.